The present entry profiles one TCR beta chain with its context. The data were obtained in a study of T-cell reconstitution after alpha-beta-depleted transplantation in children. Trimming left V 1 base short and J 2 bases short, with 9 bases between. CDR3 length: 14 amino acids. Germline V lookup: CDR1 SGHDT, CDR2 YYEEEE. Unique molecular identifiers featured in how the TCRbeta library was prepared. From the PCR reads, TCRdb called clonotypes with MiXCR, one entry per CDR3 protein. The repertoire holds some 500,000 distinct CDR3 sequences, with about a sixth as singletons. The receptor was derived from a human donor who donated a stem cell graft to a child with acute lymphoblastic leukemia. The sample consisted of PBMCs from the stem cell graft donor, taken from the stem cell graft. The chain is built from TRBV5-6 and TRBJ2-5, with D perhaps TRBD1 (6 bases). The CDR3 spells CASSLPTGQETQYF. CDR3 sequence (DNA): TGTGCCAGCAGCTTGCCAACAGGGCAAGAGACCCAGTACTTC.